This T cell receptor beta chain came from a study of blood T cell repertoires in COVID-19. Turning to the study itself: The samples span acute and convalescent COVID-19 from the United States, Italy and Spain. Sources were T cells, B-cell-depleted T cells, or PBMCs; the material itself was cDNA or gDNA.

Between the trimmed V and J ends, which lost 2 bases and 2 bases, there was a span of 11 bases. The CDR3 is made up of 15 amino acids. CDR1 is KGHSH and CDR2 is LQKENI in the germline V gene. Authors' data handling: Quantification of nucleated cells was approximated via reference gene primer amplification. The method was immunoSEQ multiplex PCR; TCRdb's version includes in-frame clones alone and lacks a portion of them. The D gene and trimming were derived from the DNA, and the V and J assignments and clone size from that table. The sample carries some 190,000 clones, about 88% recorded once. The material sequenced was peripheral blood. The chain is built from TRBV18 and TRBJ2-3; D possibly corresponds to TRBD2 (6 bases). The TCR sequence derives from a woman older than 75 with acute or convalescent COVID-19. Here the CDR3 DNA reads TGTGCCAGCTCACCAGGACTACCTGACACAGATACGCAGTATTTT. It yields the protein CASSPGLPDTDTQYF.